A selection of T cell receptor beta chains follows, all from one sample in a study of Ad26.COV2.S vaccination and SARS-CoV-2 variants. Assay: immunoSEQ multiplex PCR; the TCRdb copy retains only in-frame clones and omits some. The table records approximately 400,000 clones, 92% of them present only once. Material: peripheral blood, obtained after recovery from COVID-19. The receptors originated from a human donor who had recovered from COVID-19. Each CDR3 is given with its conserved first and last residue. Each record gives: D gene, clone size, J gene, V gene, CDR3 DNA, CDR3 protein. A D gene is named only where the DNA matches it firmly. The size field is filled for only some rows; it gives once, few, many or a size class.

-,-,TRBJ1-5,TRBV6-1,TGTGCCAGCAATTCCCCCGGCAATCAGCCCCAGCATTTT,CASNSPGNQPQHF
-,-,TRBJ2-3,TRBV4-3,TGCGCCAGCAGCCAAGGCGGGCCCTCTAGCACAGATACGCAGTATTTT,CASSQGGPSSTDTQYF
-,-,TRBJ1-4,TRBV25-1,TGTGCCAGCAGTTCCCGGAGCAGCCTCTTTAATGAAAAACTGTTTTTT,CASSSRSSLFNEKLFF
-,-,TRBJ1-1,TRBV5-1,TGCGCCAGCAGCTTGGAGCGGGTAAACACTGAAGCTTTCTTT,CASSLERVNTEAFF
-,-,TRBJ1-2,TRBV9,TGTGCCAGCAGCGTCTCCAGGGGTGGCTATGGCTACACCTTC,CASSVSRGGYGYTF
-,-,TRBJ2-1,TRBV5-1,TGCGCCAGCAGCTTGAGGGCCGGTGCGTACAATGAGCAGTTCTTC,CASSLRAGAYNEQFF
-,-,TRBJ1-4,TRBV9,TGTGCCAGCAGCGCGGGACGAGAAAAACTGTTTTTT,CASSAGREKLFF
-,few,TRBJ1-5,TRBV27,TGTGCCAGCAGGCGGGGTGGGGTCTATAGCAATCAGCCCCAGCATTTT,CASRRGGVYSNQPQHF
-,-,TRBJ2-1,TRBV20-1,TGCAGTGCTAGTGGGGGTAACAATGAGCAGTTCTTC,CSASGGNNEQFF
-,-,TRBJ2-1,TRBV27,TGTGCCAGCAGTCCCCCACCCTACAATGAGCAGTTCTTC,CASSPPPYNEQFF
-,-,TRBJ2-2,TRBV11-3,TGTGCCAGCAGCTTGATCCCCACCGGGGAGCTGTTTTTT,CASSLIPTGELFF
-,-,TRBJ2-2,TRBV13,TGTGCCAGCAGCTCCCAGGCGGGGGCAACCGGGGAGCTGTTTTTT,CASSSQAGATGELFF
TRBD1,-,TRBJ2-1,TRBV5-1,TGCGCCAGCAGCTTGAGGACTCTTGGACAGGGGTTCAATGAGCAGTTCTTC,CASSLRTLGQGFNEQFF
-,once,TRBJ1-1,TRBV6-5,TGTGCCAGCAGTACTCGGGGGAAGGCTGAAGCTTTCTTT,CASSTRGKAEAFF
-,-,TRBJ1-2,TRBV13,TGTGCCAGCAGCTCAAGGGACCTCCCCTATGGCTACACCTTC,CASSSRDLPYGYTF
-,-,TRBJ2-7,TRBV6-6,TGTGCCAGCAGCGGCCCCGGGGGAGGCGAGCAGTACTTC,CASSGPGGGEQYF
-,-,TRBJ1-5,TRBV2,TGTGCCAGCGCACTCGATGGGGGATTCAATCAGCCCCAGCATTTT,CASALDGGFNQPQHF
-,-,TRBJ1-2,TRBV25-1,TGTGCCAGCAGTGATGCCAAGGGTGGCTACACCTTC,CASSDAKGGYTF
TRBD1,-,TRBJ1-4,TRBV19,TGTGCCAGTTCGGGACAGGGGAATGAAAAACTGTTTTTT,CASSGQGNEKLFF
-,once,TRBJ2-3,TRBV19,TGTGCCAGTAGTCTCAGGGGTCCCCCCTTACTCGATACGCAGTATTTT,CASSLRGPPLLDTQYF
-,-,TRBJ1-2,TRBV9,TGTGCCAGCAGCGTAGGACGTGGCGGCCTACCTCTCCTTAACTATGGCTACACCTTC,CASSVGRGGLPLLNYGYTF
-,-,TRBJ2-3,TRBV9,TGTGCCAGCAGCTCCCACGGTGGCGGGCCCAGCACAGATACGCAGTATTTT,CASSSHGGGPSTDTQYF
-,-,TRBJ2-6,TRBV11-2,TGTGCCAGCAGCTTACGGATGGGGCAGGGGAACTCTGGGGCCAACGTCCTGACTTTC,CASSLRMGQGNSGANVLTF
-,-,TRBJ1-2,TRBV9,TGTGCCAGCAGCGCCGCCTCGGGAATCTATGGCTACACCTTC,CASSAASGIYGYTF
TRBD1,-,TRBJ1-1,TRBV3-1/TRBV3-2,TGTGCCAGCAGCCAGGACAGGTGGCTGAACACTGAAGCTTTCTTT,CASSQDRWLNTEAFF
-,-,TRBJ2-7,TRBV11-1,TGTGCCAGCAGCTCTAAGCCACGGGGGATATTCGACGAGCAGTACTTC,CASSSKPRGIFDEQYF
TRBD1,-,TRBJ1-2,TRBV3-1/TRBV3-2,TGTGCCAGCAGCTTCGGCGTGGACAGGGCCTACTTC,CASSFGVDRAYF
-,-,TRBJ2-7,TRBV6-6,TGTGCCAGCAGCGAGCCGGGACGCTACGAGCAGTACTTC,CASSEPGRYEQYF
-,-,TRBJ2-6,TRBV7-6,TGTGCCAGCAGCTTAGTTTTTGGGACATCAACGGGGGGGGCCAACGTCCTGACTTTC,CASSLVFGTSTGGANVLTF
TRBD1,-,TRBJ1-2,TRBV5-4,TGTGCCAGCAGCTTAGGGACAGGCGGCTACACCTTC,CASSLGTGGYTF
-,-,TRBJ1-1,TRBV7-9,TGTGCCAGCAGCTCAGGGAGGGCCGGCACTGAAGCTTTCTTT,CASSSGRAGTEAFF
-,-,TRBJ1-1,TRBV4-1,TGCGCCAGCAGCCAAGTACAAGTGAACACTGAAGCTTTCTTT,CASSQVQVNTEAFF
TRBD1,-,TRBJ2-7,TRBV11-2,TGTGCCAGCAGCCTTGACAGGGCCTACGAGCAGTACTTC,CASSLDRAYEQYF
-,-,TRBJ1-2,TRBV10-3,TGTGCCATCAGGACCGACAATAACTATGGCTACACCTTC,CAIRTDNNYGYTF
TRBD1,-,TRBJ1-6,TRBV5-1,TGCGCCAGCAGCGGGGACAGCGATTTACCCCTCCACTTT,CASSGDSDLPLHF
-,-,TRBJ2-7,TRBV6-2/TRBV6-3,TGTGCCAGCAGTTACCCCGGACAGTTTACGAAGCAGTACTTC,CASSYPGQFTKQYF
-,-,TRBJ1-1,TRBV29-1,TGCAGCGGCTCCGACAGGCATTTGAACACTGAAGCTTTCTTT,CSGSDRHLNTEAFF
-,-,TRBJ1-4,TRBV21-1,TGTGCCAGCAGCACCCCCGGTGTTATGGGGCAGGTGACTGAAAAACTGTTTTTT,CASSTPGVMGQVTEKLFF
TRBD2,-,TRBJ2-5,TRBV7-8,TGTGCCAGCAGCTTAGGGGGAGGGGAGACCCAGTACTTC,CASSLGGGETQYF
-,-,TRBJ1-1,TRBV6-5,TGTGCCAGCAGATCACAGGGAAGGGCTGAAGCTTTCTTT,CASRSQGRAEAFF
-,once,TRBJ1-2,TRBV3-1/TRBV3-2,TGTGCCAGCAGCCCAGCGAGGACGGATGGCTACACCTTC,CASSPARTDGYTF
TRBD1,once,TRBJ1-3,TRBV5-1,TGCGCCAGCGCACCGACAGGGATTACCGGGGGGAACACCATATATTTT,CASAPTGITGGNTIYF
-,-,TRBJ1-1,TRBV9,TGTGCCAGCAGGGGGGATGCCTGGGACACTGAAGCTTTCTTT,CASRGDAWDTEAFF
-,once,TRBJ2-1,TRBV5-8,TGTGCCAGCAGCCCCATGCGCGGGGCCCGTTCGCACAATGAGCAGTTCTTC,CASSPMRGARSHNEQFF
-,-,TRBJ2-3,TRBV6-5,TGTGCCAGCGGGGGGGCAGCTACAGATACGCAGTATTTT,CASGGAATDTQYF
-,-,TRBJ1-1,TRBV19,TGTGCCAGTAGTGTCCGCCGGGCCGTAAAGAACACTGAAGCTTTCTTT,CASSVRRAVKNTEAFF
TRBD1,-,TRBJ1-1,TRBV6-2/TRBV6-3,TGTGCCAGCAGTTATAGACAGGGTCCTGAAGCTTTCTTT,CASSYRQGPEAFF
-,-,TRBJ1-3,TRBV6-6,TGTGCCAGCAGCCGGGACCGTGGAAACACCATATATTTT,CASSRDRGNTIYF
-,-,TRBJ1-2,TRBV21-1,TGTGCCACGCCAACCCCCGGGCCATTCATACCGGTTCGGGGCTACACCTTC,CATPTPGPFIPVRGYTF
-,-,TRBJ1-1,TRBV6-5,TGTGCCAGCAGTTACTCGACAGGCCTGAACACTGAAGCTTTCTTC,CASSYSTGLNTEAFF
-,-,TRBJ1-1,TRBV7-2,TGTGCCAGCAGCTTTGGGGCGAACACTGAAGCTTTCTTT,CASSFGANTEAFF
TRBD1,-,TRBJ1-2,TRBV7-8,TGTGCCAGCAGCACAGGACAGGGGGGGGCTGGCTACACCTTC,CASSTGQGGAGYTF
-,-,TRBJ2-7,TRBV6-5,TGTGCCAGCAGGAGAAACAGGGTAGCGTCCTACGAGCAGTACTTC,CASRRNRVASYEQYF